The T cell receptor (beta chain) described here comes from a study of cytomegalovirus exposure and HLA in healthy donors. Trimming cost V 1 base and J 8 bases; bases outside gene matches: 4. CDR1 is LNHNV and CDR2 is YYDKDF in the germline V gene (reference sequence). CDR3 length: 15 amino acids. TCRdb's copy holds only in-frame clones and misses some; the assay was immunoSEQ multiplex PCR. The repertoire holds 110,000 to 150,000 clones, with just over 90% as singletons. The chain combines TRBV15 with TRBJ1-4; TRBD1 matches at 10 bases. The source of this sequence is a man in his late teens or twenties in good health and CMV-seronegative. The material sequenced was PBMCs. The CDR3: CATSRGGQGIEKLFF. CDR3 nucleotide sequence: TGTGCCACCAGCAGAGGGGGACAGGGGATCGAAAAACTGTTTTTT.